These 7 T cell receptor beta chains came from one sample sequenced in a study of Graves' ophthalmopathy and Graves' hyperthyroidism. CDR3 regions of TCR beta were amplified from RNA transcripts. HTBI-primed RT-PCR formed the first round, and a multiplex PCR formed the second. TCRdb reprocessed the multiplex PCR reads with MiXCR, giving one entry per CDR3 protein. The data hold approximately 160,000 distinct CDR3 sequences, with roughly two fifths observed a single time. Sequencing was performed on peripheral blood. Receptor source: a young man with Graves' ophthalmopathy.

This clonotype has ten or more counts. This chain connects TRBV6-2 or TRBV6-3 to TRBJ1-1; D not certain. CDR1 and CDR2 (germline): MNHEY, SVGEGT. The V end lost 0 bases, the J end lost 1 base, and 3 bases lay between the germline ends. The CDR3 runs to 13 residues. This CDR3 reads CASSYSENTEAFF. CDR3 DNA: TGTGCCAGCAGTTACTCAGAGAACACTGAAGCTTTCTTT.

The gene calls are TRBV6-1 and TRBJ1-2; 8 bases map to TRBD1. Germline V gene lookup returns CDR1 MNHNS and CDR2 SASEGT. The trim removed 7 bases at V and 3 bases at J, leaving 16 bases unmatched. The CDR3 extends over 17 amino acids. CDR3 in amino acids: CASTRGAGGLTDYGYTF. The CDR3 coding sequence is TGTGCCAGCACCCGAGGGGCAGGGGGCCTGACAGACTATGGCTACACCTTC.

This clonotype appeared many times. The chain links TRBV27 to TRBJ1-5; 7 nucleotides match TRBD1. CDR1 is MNHEY, CDR2 SMNVEV, per germline (reference sequence). Germline trimming cut 6 bases from V and 7 bases from J; bases unmatched to any gene: 6. The CDR3 extends over 13 amino acids. The CDR3 DNA is TGTGCCAGCAGCGAAGCAGGGGGACAGCCCCAGCATTTT. Encoded protein: CASSEAGGQPQHF.

V is TRBV5-1 and J is TRBJ1-6; D uncertain. This CDR3 has 14 residues. Germline V gene lookup returns CDR1 SGHRS and CDR2 YFSETQ. Trimming took 3 bases from V and 12 from J, leaving 16 bases between them. The CDR3 reads CASSSDTPVGPLHF. CDR3 DNA: TGCGCCAGCAGCTCTGACACCCCGGTGGGACCCCTCCACTTT.

This clonotype was detected many times. V gene TRBV4-1 combines with J gene TRBJ1-1; no clear D gene. This CDR3 comprises 14 residues. Germline CDR1 is MGHRA and CDR2 is YSYEKL. Trimming left V 3 bases short and J 0 bases short, with 8 bases between. The CDR3 spells CASSQVAVNTEAFF. As DNA, the CDR3 is TGCGCCAGCAGCCAGGTAGCAGTGAACACTGAAGCTTTCTTT.

This rearrangement joins TRBV12-3 or TRBV12-4 to TRBJ2-7, with D hard to call. Trimming shortened V by 6 bases and J by 4 bases, and 13 bases separated the two germline ends. This CDR3 region has 13 residues. CDR3 DNA: TGTGCCAGCAGCCCCGCACCGACTTACGAGCAGTACTTC. Amino acid sequence: CASSPAPTYEQYF.

This clonotype was observed at least ten times. This chain uses TRBV18 with TRBJ1-6; D uncertain. There are 15 residues in the CDR3. With 3 bases removed from V and 5 bases from J, the gap between germline ends came to 11 bases. Germline CDR1 KGHSH, CDR2 LQKENI. This CDR3 is CASSPEGGDNSPLHF. CDR3 coding DNA: TGTGCCAGCTCACCTGAGGGTGGAGATAATTCACCCCTCCACTTT.